The clone carrying this T cell receptor (beta chain) has a handful of counts. What it binds is unknown. V was pared by 7 bases and J by 8 bases, with 11 bases of the junction left unmatched. The CDR3 is made up of 15 amino acids. Looked up from germline, CDR1 is SGHAT and CDR2 is FQNNGV. Genomic DNA constituted the template upon which TCR beta VDJ and CDR3 profiling was performed. One entry per CDR3 protein results from TCRdb running MiXCR on the reads. The table lists about 220,000 distinct CDR3 sequences, roughly 33% of them singletons. This record belongs to a study of CD8+CD57+ T cells in acquired aplastic anemia. Study-level results: Patients shared around 30 CD8+ CDR3 sequences with controls.

The source of this sequence is a human donor in good health, serving as a control. V usage is TRBV11-2 and J usage is TRBJ2-1, with TRBD2 identical over 10 bases. Sequenced material: sorted CD4+, CD8+, or CD8+CD57+ T cells (not recorded which) from PBMCs. CDR3 DNA sequence: TGTGCCAGCACTAAGAGCGGGGGGGCCAGGGATGAGCAGTTCTTC. Translation: CASTKSGGARDEQFF.